These 25 T cell receptor beta chains originate from one sample sequenced in a study of blood T cell repertoires in COVID-19. This table comes from immunoSEQ multiplex PCR, and its TCRdb copy is limited to in-frame clones, with some not included. The table lists about 210,000 clones, roughly 88% of them singletons. The material sequenced was peripheral blood. Source of these receptors: a man aged 35 to 55 who had recovered from COVID-19.

The genes are TRBV6-1 and TRBJ2-1; 10 bases fit TRBD2. In germline, CDR1 is MNHNS, CDR2 SASEGT. The CDR3 runs 16 residues. The V and J ends lost 4 bases and 1 base, in that order; junction bases with no gene match: 4. This CDR3 reads CASSALAGASYNEQFF. For the CDR3, the DNA is TGTGCCAGCAGTGCCCTAGCGGGGGCGTCCTACAATGAGCAGTTCTTC.

The chain combines TRBV4-3 with TRBJ2-1; TRBD2 matches 10 bases. After removal of 4 bases from V and 4 bases from J, the junction contained 7 bases not matched to a gene. From germline, CDR1 is LGHNA and CDR2 YSLEER. The CDR3 spans 16 residues. CDR3 amino acids: CASSRGLAGAYNEQFF. The DNA of the CDR3 is TGCGCCAGCAGCCGAGGTCTAGCGGGGGCATACAATGAGCAGTTCTTC.

This rearrangement joins TRBV5-1 to TRBJ2-7; D call uncertain. V was clipped by 5 bases and J by 2 bases, with 11 bases between them. Per the germline V gene, CDR1 is SGHRS and CDR2 is YFSETQ. This CDR3 spans 13 amino acids. CDR3 DNA: TGCGCCAGCAGGCCCGGGTTGGCCTACGAGCAGTACTTC. It translates to CASRPGLAYEQYF. Full variable domain (missing parts from reference TRBV5-1 and TRBJ2-7): KAGVTQTPRYLIKTRGQQVTLSCSPISGHRSVSWYQQTPGQGLQFLFEYFSETQRNKGNFPGRFSGRQFSNSRSEMNVSTLELGDSALYLCASRPGLAYEQYFGPGTRLTVT.

The gene calls are TRBV5-1 and TRBJ2-5; 7 positions agree with TRBD2. Unmatched junction bases numbered 6, after V lost 3 bases and J lost 4 bases. Germline V gene data show CDR1 as SGHRS and CDR2 as YFSETQ. The CDR3 contains 14 residues. As DNA, the CDR3 is TGCGCCAGCAGCTGGACGGGGGAGGGAGAGACCCAGTACTTC. Protein: CASSWTGEGETQYF.

The gene calls are TRBV24-1 and TRBJ1-5; tentatively, D is TRBD1 (5 bases). Germline assignment: CDR1 KGHDR and CDR2 SFDVKD. The length of the CDR3 is 15 residues. The V and J ends lost 1 base and 3 bases respectively, with 9 bases between them. The CDR3 DNA reads TGTGCCACCAGTGATTTAGCAGGGAACAATCAGCCCCAGCATTTT. Its protein product is CATSDLAGNNQPQHF.

The J gene is TRBJ2-1, the V gene TRBV27; a weak D match, TRBD2 (5 bases). V dropped 0 bases and J dropped 9 bases, with 12 bases sitting between them. The CDR3 consists of 14 residues. Germline CDR1 MNHEY, CDR2 SMNVEV (reference sequence). The CDR3 nucleotides read TGTGCCAGCAGTTTATCGGGAGTTCCCCGTGAGCAGTTCTTC. It encodes CASSLSGVPREQFF.

The rearrangement links TRBV7-9 to TRBJ2-1; 11 bases are a match to TRBD2. CDR3 length: 13 residues. V lost 7 bases, J lost 5 bases, and 1 base stayed unmatched. Germline V lookup: CDR1 SEHNR, CDR2 FQNEAQ (reference sequence). The chain's CDR3 is CASTTSGDNEQFF. CDR3 DNA sequence: TGTGCCAGCACGACTAGCGGGGACAATGAGCAGTTCTTC.

This rearrangement joins TRBV29-1 to TRBJ2-7; D not certain. CDR3 length: 12 residues. V lost 0 bases, J lost 3 bases, and 6 bases lay in between. The germline V gene has CDR1 SQVTM and CDR2 ANQGSEA. The CDR3 DNA sequence: TGCAGCGTTGAAGATCTATTCTACGAGCAGTACTTC. Translating gives CSVEDLFYEQYF.

CDR3 in DNA: TGCGCCAGCAGCTTGAACCCTCGCCACAGGGTGAACACTGAAGCTTTCTTT. This translates into CASSLNPRHRVNTEAFF. This chain uses TRBV5-1 with TRBJ1-1; D is perhaps TRBD1 (6 bases). V lost 1 base and J 0 bases, leaving 16 bases between the germline ends. The CDR3 consists of 17 residues. The germline V gene encodes CDR1 SGHRS and CDR2 YFSETQ.

The chain uses TRBV30 and TRBJ1-1; D unresolved. The CDR3 extends over 11 amino acids. Deletions cut 3 bases from V and 8 bases from J, with 10 bases between. Germline V lookup: CDR1 GTSNPN, CDR2 SVGIG (reference sequence). CDR3 protein: CAWSKQFEAFF. CDR3 bases: TGTGCCTGGAGCAAACAGTTCGAAGCTTTCTTT. Full variable domain (remainder filled in from reference TRBV30 and TRBJ1-1): SQTIHQWPATLVQPVGSPLSLECTVEGTSNPNLYWYRQAAGRGLQLLFYSVGIGQISSEVPQNLSASRPQDRQFILSSKKLLLSDSGFYLCAWSKQFEAFFGQGTRLTVV.

In this sample, this clone turned up once. The genes are TRBV2 and TRBJ1-5; D uncertain. Per germline, CDR1 SNHLY and CDR2 FYNNEI. The V end lost 4 bases, the J end lost 11 bases, and 18 bases lay between the germline ends. The CDR3 contains 14 residues. The CDR3 bases are TGTGCCAGCAGTGTATACATCTCGGGGAGAGCCCAGCATTTT. Its protein is CASSVYISGRAQHF.

This chain links TRBV9 with TRBJ2-7, with 11 nucleotides matching TRBD2. In germline, CDR1 is SGDLS, CDR2 YYNGEE. Trimming took 2 bases from V and 7 from J; bases not matched to a gene: 5. The CDR3 is 14 amino acids. The CDR3, as DNA: TGTGCCAGCAGCGTTAGCGGGGGGGCTGGAGAGCAGTACTTC. Translating gives CASSVSGGAGEQYF. Drawing the rest from reference TRBV9 and TRBJ2-7, the complete variable domain is DSGVTQTPKHLITATGQRVTLRCSPRSGDLSVYWYQQSLDQGLQFLIQYYNGEERAKGNILERFSAQQFPDLHSELNLSSLELGDSALYFCASSVSGGAGEQYFGPGTRLTVT.

The rearrangement links TRBV29-1 to TRBJ2-1; 12 bases agree with TRBD2. After removal of 4 bases from V and 7 bases from J, the junction contained 8 bases not matched to a gene. Germline V gene sequence: CDR1 SQVTM, CDR2 ANQGSEA. The CDR3 extends over 15 amino acids. CDR3 region: CSVAVLAGGGNEQFF. The DNA for the CDR3 is TGCAGCGTTGCGGTCCTAGCGGGAGGGGGGAATGAGCAGTTCTTC.

The V and J genes are TRBV7-2 and TRBJ2-7; 13 bases fit TRBD2. V lost 0 bases and J lost 0; bases outside the gene matches: 5. The CDR3 has 18 residues. Germline V lookup: CDR1 SGHTA, CDR2 FQGNSA. The CDR3 bases are TGTGCCAGCAGCTTAGCGTCACTAGCGGGAGGGAGCTCCTACGAGCAGTACTTC. This translates into CASSLASLAGGSSYEQYF.

The chain couples TRBV9 to TRBJ1-1, with D maybe TRBD1 (6 bases). Germline V CDR1 and CDR2: SGDLS, YYNGEE. With 4 bases removed from V and 8 bases from J, the gap between germline ends came to 15 bases. CDR3 length equals 13 residues. CDR3 sequence: CASSLTGQSEAFF. The CDR3 DNA follows: TGTGCCAGCAGCTTGACCGGACAGTCGGAAGCTTTCTTT.

The chain has TRBV4-3 and TRBJ2-5, with a possible D match to TRBD2 (6 bases). In germline, CDR1 is LGHNA, CDR2 YSLEER. The CDR3 has 15 residues. Trimming took 0 bases from V and 2 from J, leaving 10 bases between them. The chain's CDR3 is CASSQDAGLQETQYF. In DNA form, the CDR3 reads TGCGCCAGCAGCCAAGATGCGGGACTTCAAGAGACCCAGTACTTC.

V is TRBV19 and J is TRBJ2-1; D is ambiguous. Looked up from germline, CDR1 is LNHDA and CDR2 is SQIVND (reference sequence). CDR3 length: 13 residues. CDR3 bases: TGTGCTACGACTTCACTCGCTTACAATGAGCAGTTCTTC. Its protein is CATTSLAYNEQFF.

This sequence joins TRBV5-5 and TRBJ2-7; 7 bases line up with TRBD2. This CDR3 is built from 14 residues. The germline gives CDR1 SGHKS, CDR2 YYEKEE (reference sequence). After removal of 7 bases from V and 0 bases from J, the junction contained 7 bases not matched to a gene. In DNA form, the CDR3 reads TGTGCCAGCGCAACGTCTAGCGGCTCCTACGAGCAGTACTTC. Residues: CASATSSGSYEQYF.

This clone showed up just a few times. The V call is TRBV25-1, the J call TRBJ2-7; D may be TRBD2 (6 bases). Germline CDR1 is MGHDK and CDR2 is SYGVNS. The V and J ends lost 6 bases and 6 bases respectively, with 15 bases between them. The CDR3 covers 13 residues. CDR3 sequence reads: CASSPRTTFEQYF. CDR3 sequence (DNA): TGTGCCAGCAGCCCACGGACTACCTTCGAGCAGTACTTC.

The chain has TRBV6-1 and TRBJ2-7, with 8 positions matching TRBD1. V trimming: 3 bases; J trimming: 3 bases; junction bases outside the gene matches: 10. The CDR3 length is 16 residues. Germline-derived CDR1 and CDR2 are MNHNS and SASEGT. The CDR3 loop reads CASSDDRGRINYEQYF. The CDR3 nucleotides are TGTGCCAGCAGTGATGACAGGGGCCGAATAAACTACGAGCAGTACTTC.

There are a few counts of this clone. The chain employs TRBV10-1 and TRBJ1-1; TRBD1 matches 7 bases. The J segment lost 7 bases and the V segment lost 2 bases, leaving 10 bases of the junction unmatched. This CDR3 comprises 15 residues. Germline CDR1 is WNHNN and CDR2 is SYGVQD (reference sequence). The CDR3 nucleotides are TGCGCCAGCAGTGAGCCCGGGACAGCTACCAATGAAGCTTTCTTT. It encodes CASSEPGTATNEAFF.

This chain connects TRBV24-1 to TRBJ2-1; 10 nucleotides agree with TRBD2. This CDR3 comprises 14 residues. Germline CDR1 KGHDR, CDR2 SFDVKD. V trimming: 9 bases; J trimming: 6 bases; junction bases outside the gene matches: 7. This CDR3 reads CATRGTSDSNEQFF. The DNA for the CDR3 is TGTGCCACCCGAGGGACTAGCGATTCCAATGAGCAGTTCTTC.

The chain employs TRBV6-5 and TRBJ1-5; D gene unclear. Germline V gene data show CDR1 as MNHEY and CDR2 as SVGAGI. This CDR3 is 14 amino acids long. V was pared by 3 bases and J by 2 bases, with 8 bases between. The CDR3 reads CASSYGEGNQPQHF. The CDR3 DNA is TGTGCCAGCAGTTATGGGGAGGGCAATCAGCCCCAGCATTTT.

The sample holds a few counts of this clone. This chain joins TRBV7-2 and TRBJ2-7, with 8 bases fitting TRBD2. The CDR3 runs to 15 residues. Losses at the gene ends were 1 base for V and 2 bases for J; bases not matched to a gene: 4. Germline CDR1 is SGHTA and CDR2 is FQGNSA. The CDR3 DNA reads TGTGCCAGCAGCTTAGATACTAGCGGAGCCTACGAGCAGTACTTC. Its protein is CASSLDTSGAYEQYF.

This chain joins TRBV5-1 and TRBJ1-1; D not certain. Trimming shortened V by 4 bases and J by 3 bases, and 10 bases separated the two germline ends. The germline CDR1 and CDR2 sequences are SGHRS and YFSETQ. The CDR3 extends over 13 amino acids. The CDR3 coding sequence is TGCGCCAGCAGCACTGTCGCGGACACTGAAGCTTTCTTT. Its translation is CASSTVADTEAFF.